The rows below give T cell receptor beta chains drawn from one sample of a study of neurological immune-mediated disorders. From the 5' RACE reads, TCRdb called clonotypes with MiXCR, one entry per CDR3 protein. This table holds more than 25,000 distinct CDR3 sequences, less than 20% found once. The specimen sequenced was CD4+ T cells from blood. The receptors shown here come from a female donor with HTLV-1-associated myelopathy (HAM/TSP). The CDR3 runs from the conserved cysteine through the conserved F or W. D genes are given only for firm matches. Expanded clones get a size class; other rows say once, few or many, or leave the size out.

cdr3_aa: CASSQVRGRETQYF
cdr3_nt: TGTGCCAGCAGCCAAGTTCGGGGGCGAGAGACCCAGTACTTC
clone_size: many
v_call: TRBV3-1
d_call: NA
j_call: TRBJ2-5

cdr3_aa: CASSLAWGPDEKLFF
cdr3_nt: TGTGCCAGCAGCTTAGCGTGGGGACCCGATGAAAAACTGTTTTTT
clone_size: many
v_call: TRBV7-9
d_call: NA
j_call: TRBJ1-4

cdr3_aa: CSAGTGLNIQYF
cdr3_nt: TGCAGTGCTGGGACAGGGCTAAACATTCAGTACTTC
clone_size: NA
v_call: TRBV20-1
d_call: TRBD1
j_call: TRBJ2-4

cdr3_aa: CASSDNTDTQYF
cdr3_nt: TGTGCCAGCAGTGACAACACAGATACGCAGTATTTT
clone_size: many
v_call: TRBV6-1
d_call: NA
j_call: TRBJ2-3

cdr3_aa: CASSLDFSLGNTQYF
cdr3_nt: TGTGCCAGCAGCTTAGACTTCTCGTTGGGTAATACGCAGTATTTT
clone_size: many
v_call: TRBV5-5
d_call: NA
j_call: TRBJ2-3

cdr3_aa: CASSLVFPGELFF
cdr3_nt: TGTGCCAGCAGTTTGGTTTTCCCCGGGGAGCTGTTTTTT
clone_size: NA
v_call: TRBV12-3/TRBV12-4
d_call: NA
j_call: TRBJ2-2

cdr3_aa: CSAGDGYTDTQYF
cdr3_nt: TGCAGTGCGGGGGACGGCTACACAGATACGCAGTATTTT
clone_size: many
v_call: TRBV20-1
d_call: NA
j_call: TRBJ2-3

cdr3_aa: CASSLGFGSPLHF
cdr3_nt: TGTGCCAGCAGCCTCGGCTTTGGTTCACCCCTCCACTTT
clone_size: medium-sized
v_call: TRBV14
d_call: NA
j_call: TRBJ1-6

cdr3_aa: CAASPGTSYEQYF
cdr3_nt: TGTGCCGCATCACCGGGAACGTCCTACGAGCAGTACTTC
clone_size: many
v_call: TRBV6-1
d_call: NA
j_call: TRBJ2-7

cdr3_aa: CASSLGGRYEQYF
cdr3_nt: TGTGCCAGCAGCTTAGGAGGTCGGTACGAGCAGTACTTC
clone_size: many
v_call: TRBV7-9
d_call: NA
j_call: TRBJ2-7

cdr3_aa: CASALYGMVTQYF
cdr3_nt: TGTGCCAGCGCTCTGTACGGAATGGTGACGCAGTATTTT
clone_size: NA
v_call: TRBV2
d_call: NA
j_call: TRBJ2-3

cdr3_aa: CSATGNSGYTF
cdr3_nt: TGCAGTGCTACAGGGAACTCTGGCTACACCTTC
clone_size: many
v_call: TRBV20-1
d_call: NA
j_call: TRBJ1-2

cdr3_aa: CASSLAASGGLGRNEQFF
cdr3_nt: TGTGCCAGCAGCTTGGCCGCTAGCGGGGGCCTCGGGAGGAATGAGCAGTTCTTC
clone_size: NA
v_call: TRBV5-6
d_call: TRBD2
j_call: TRBJ2-1

cdr3_aa: CASSLVAEAGSYEQYF
cdr3_nt: TGTGCCAGCAGCTTAGTGGCCGAGGCCGGATCCTACGAGCAGTACTTC
clone_size: few
v_call: TRBV7-2
d_call: NA
j_call: TRBJ2-7

cdr3_aa: CATSREGGGGSYNEQFF
cdr3_nt: TGTGCCACCAGCAGAGAAGGGGGTGGCGGATCCTACAATGAGCAGTTCTTC
clone_size: many
v_call: TRBV15
d_call: NA
j_call: TRBJ2-1

cdr3_aa: CASSDWGQQETQYF
cdr3_nt: TGTGCCAGCAGCGACTGGGGACAGCAAGAGACCCAGTACTTC
clone_size: NA
v_call: TRBV7-8
d_call: TRBD1
j_call: TRBJ2-5

cdr3_aa: CAISSGQGAVIYEQYF
cdr3_nt: TGTGCCATCAGCTCGGGACAGGGGGCGGTAATCTACGAGCAGTACTTC
clone_size: many
v_call: TRBV10-3
d_call: TRBD1
j_call: TRBJ2-7

cdr3_aa: CASSLTGTSSYEQYF
cdr3_nt: TGTGCCAGCAGTTTAACCGGGACTAGCTCCTACGAGCAGTACTTC
clone_size: many
v_call: TRBV6-5
d_call: TRBD2
j_call: TRBJ2-7

cdr3_aa: CASSRGQHSYNEQFF
cdr3_nt: TGCGCCAGCAGCCGAGGACAGCACTCCTACAATGAGCAGTTCTTC
clone_size: NA
v_call: TRBV4-1
d_call: NA
j_call: TRBJ2-1

cdr3_aa: CSAFRIETQYF
cdr3_nt: TGCAGTGCTTTCCGAATCGAGACCCAGTACTTC
clone_size: many
v_call: TRBV20-1
d_call: NA
j_call: TRBJ2-5

cdr3_aa: CASSYSIVGRGEAFF
cdr3_nt: TGTGCCAGCAGTTACTCGATCGTTGGGAGGGGTGAAGCTTTCTTT
clone_size: many
v_call: TRBV6-5
d_call: NA
j_call: TRBJ1-1

cdr3_aa: CASSFYGEQFF
cdr3_nt: TGCGCCAGCAGCTTTTACGGGGAGCAGTTCTTC
clone_size: many
v_call: TRBV5-1
d_call: NA
j_call: TRBJ2-1

cdr3_aa: CASAQGAGDTEAFF
cdr3_nt: TGCGCCAGCGCCCAGGGGGCGGGGGACACTGAAGCTTTCTTT
clone_size: many
v_call: TRBV5-1
d_call: TRBD1
j_call: TRBJ1-1

cdr3_aa: CASRSTGDYYGYTF
cdr3_nt: TGTGCCAGCAGGTCGACAGGGGATTACTATGGCTACACCTTC
clone_size: many
v_call: TRBV6-5
d_call: TRBD1
j_call: TRBJ1-2

cdr3_aa: CASSVGSGNTGELFF
cdr3_nt: TGTGCCAGCAGCGTGGGTTCTGGAAACACCGGGGAGCTGTTTTTT
clone_size: NA
v_call: TRBV7-8
d_call: NA
j_call: TRBJ2-2

cdr3_aa: CATSRETDTQYF
cdr3_nt: TGTGCCACCAGCAGAGAAACAGATACGCAGTATTTT
clone_size: few
v_call: TRBV15
d_call: NA
j_call: TRBJ2-3

cdr3_aa: CASSPTGVTETQYF
cdr3_nt: TGTGCTAGCAGCCCCACAGGGGTTACGGAGACCCAGTACTTC
clone_size: many
v_call: TRBV7-7
d_call: TRBD1
j_call: TRBJ2-5

cdr3_aa: CSRDTGPGELFF
cdr3_nt: TGCAGCCGAGACACAGGGCCCGGGGAGCTGTTTTTT
clone_size: many
v_call: TRBV29-1
d_call: NA
j_call: TRBJ2-2

cdr3_aa: CASSLRDASTYEQYF
cdr3_nt: TGTGCCAGCAGTTTACGGGACGCCAGCACCTACGAGCAGTACTTC
clone_size: many
v_call: TRBV12-3/TRBV12-4
d_call: NA
j_call: TRBJ2-7

cdr3_aa: CASSLAGTDNEKLFF
cdr3_nt: TGCGCCAGCAGCTTGGCCGGGACAGATAATGAAAAACTGTTTTTT
clone_size: medium-sized
v_call: TRBV5-1
d_call: TRBD1
j_call: TRBJ1-4

cdr3_aa: CSARGGGPGTDTQYF
cdr3_nt: TGCAGTGCTAGAGGGGGGGGGCCGGGGACAGATACGCAGTATTTT
clone_size: many
v_call: TRBV20-1
d_call: NA
j_call: TRBJ2-3

cdr3_aa: CSAEQGQGIYGYTF
cdr3_nt: TGCAGTGCTGAACAGGGGCAGGGGATCTATGGCTACACCTTC
clone_size: many
v_call: TRBV20-1
d_call: TRBD1
j_call: TRBJ1-2

cdr3_aa: CSAQPTWSTDTQYF
cdr3_nt: TGCAGTGCACAACCCACCTGGAGCACAGATACGCAGTATTTT
clone_size: many
v_call: TRBV20-1
d_call: NA
j_call: TRBJ2-3

cdr3_aa: CSARSENTGELFF
cdr3_nt: TGCAGTGCTAGAAGCGAGAACACCGGGGAGCTGTTTTTT
clone_size: many
v_call: TRBV20-1
d_call: NA
j_call: TRBJ2-2

cdr3_aa: CASRPGQGHYGYTF
cdr3_nt: TGTGCCAGTCGTCCGGGACAGGGCCATTATGGCTACACCTTC
clone_size: many
v_call: TRBV18
d_call: TRBD1
j_call: TRBJ1-2

cdr3_aa: CASSLTCRDSLRSYEQYF
cdr3_nt: TGCGCCAGCAGTCTAACCTGCCGGGACTCCCTTCGCTCATACGAGCAGTACTTC
clone_size: NA
v_call: TRBV23-1
d_call: NA
j_call: TRBJ2-7

cdr3_aa: CATSDSKGDPGANVLTF
cdr3_nt: TGTGCCACCAGTGATTCGAAGGGCGATCCTGGGGCCAACGTCCTGACTTTC
clone_size: many
v_call: TRBV24-1
d_call: NA
j_call: TRBJ2-6

cdr3_aa: CASSRRDSSYEQYF
cdr3_nt: TGCGCCAGCAGCCGCAGGGACAGTTCCTACGAGCAGTACTTC
clone_size: many
v_call: TRBV5-1
d_call: TRBD1
j_call: TRBJ2-7

cdr3_aa: CSAKTGNTDTQYF
cdr3_nt: TGCAGTGCGAAGACAGGGAACACAGATACGCAGTATTTT
clone_size: many
v_call: TRBV20-1
d_call: TRBD1
j_call: TRBJ2-3

cdr3_aa: CSGVLSNSQFF
cdr3_nt: TGCAGTGGGGTTCTGTCGAATAGCCAGTTCTTC
clone_size: many
v_call: TRBV20-1
d_call: NA
j_call: TRBJ2-1